The following is a TCR beta chain sequence with its context. This clone has more than one count but fewer than ten. Its antigen specificity is not known. Per-base quality was not reported, and no clone a single base away is much larger than it. This sample was taken from a study of siplizumab effects on memory and regulatory T cells (dated by TCRdb to the late 2010s). Study-wide context: Across fewer than 10 responder-stimulator pairs, paired mixed lymphocyte reactions were conducted with siplizumab at approximately 0.95 ug/mL and without drug. The study looked at the effect of siplizumab, an anti-CD2 antibody, on alloreactive T-cell subsets in allogeneic mixed lymphocyte reactions made from human PBMCs.

Cells in the mixed lymphocyte reaction were cultured together at 37 degrees C for under seven days. After responder PBMCs were labelled with CFSE and stimulator PBMCs with Violet Dye, the two populations were combined at a 1:1 ratio. TCRbeta CDR3 sequencing was performed on sorted unstimulated T cells and on proliferating T cells recovered from mixed lymphocyte reactions. Fresh whole blood from roughly nine HLA-typed healthy donors was used as the source from which PBMCs were isolated. For TCR sequencing, responder T cells that had proliferated and were CFSE-low were FACS-sorted once the mixed lymphocyte reaction was over. Libraries were prepared through the immunoSEQ multiplex PCR assay. The deep sequencing platform assayed about 10^5 TCR templates per sample. Genomic DNA extracted from sorted T cells was used for TCRbeta CDR3 sequencing. The authors' pipeline ran thus. The R programming language was used for clonal analysis of the TCRbeta CDR3 data. Comparing unstimulated samples against CFSE-low samples taken after the reaction was how alloreactive CD4+ and CD8+ clones were defined. Regulatory or non-regulatory origin of alloreactive CD4+ clones was assigned by matching sequences to the sorted unstimulated Treg and non-Treg repertoires. TCRdb took over this immuneACCESS table, retaining in-frame rearrangements with V and J assigned. Such tables are incomplete; in checked studies, under half of the missing clones stem from an unresolved V gene, and the remainder is unexplained. V, J and clone size were drawn from that table, and D and trimming were deduced from the DNA. In this sample the table shows 9,500 or so clones, approximately 44% of which occur a single time. The ten top clones hold approximately 23% of the sample.

Results the study describes overall, beyond this receptor: Siplizumab significantly lowered the cumulative frequency of alloreactive sequences that could be traced to unstimulated CD4+ memory T cells. Whether proliferating Tregs from siplizumab cultures actually had suppressive function was not functionally confirmed. Because sequences at frequencies below about 10^-5 were poorly captured, only a minor fraction of alloreactive clones could be mapped back to unstimulated subsets. Unstimulated naive T cells appeared more diverse than memory T cells, and naive cells seemed to contribute substantially to the alloresponse. A naive or memory phenotype could not be assigned to roughly 80-96% of proliferating CD4+ or CD8+ clones. In reactions with siplizumab, an average of about 75% of mappable alloreactive CD4+ clones were Treg-derived, compared with 26.9% in control reactions.

V is cut by 2 bases and J by 3 bases, and the space between the germline ends is 8 bases. The germline V gene (reference sequence) specifies MNHNY as CDR1 and SVGAGI as CDR2. Counted from cysteine to phenylalanine, this CDR3 has 14 amino acids. Only the CDR3 DNA is retained, 42 bases long and in frame from the first base. The rearrangement combines TRBV6-6 with TRBJ1-5; the D gene is not confidently resolved. Sequences were obtained from CFSE-low (dividing) CD4+ T cells sorted from an allogeneic mixed lymphocyte reaction. The sequence derives from a human donor in good health; the cells came from an allogeneic mixed lymphocyte reaction. Read as DNA, the sequence is TGTGCCAGCAGTTACGGACGGGACAATCAGCCCCAGCATTTT. Its coded protein is CASSYGRDNQPQHF.